A selection of T cell receptor beta chains follows, all from one sample in a study of blood T cell repertoires in COVID-19. TCRdb's copy holds only in-frame clones and misses some; the assay was immunoSEQ multiplex PCR. Of 120,000 or so clones listed, more than 70% are singletons. The specimen was peripheral blood. The receptors were gathered from a woman aged 60-75 years with acute or convalescent COVID-19. Each CDR3 is given without its conserved first and last residue. The order of the fields is D gene, V gene, J gene, CDR3 protein. The D gene is left open where the match is weak.

d_gene: TRBD1
v_gene: TRBV6-4
j_gene: TRBJ1-6
CDR3aa: ASSDSLSPGTGMGLGNSPLH

d_gene: TRBD1
v_gene: TRBV3-1/TRBV3-2
j_gene: TRBJ1-1
CDR3aa: ASSAGQGRAF

d_gene: TRBD2
v_gene: TRBV3-1/TRBV3-2
j_gene: TRBJ2-7
CDR3aa: ASSQGGGSYEQY

d_gene: NA
v_gene: TRBV6-5
j_gene: TRBJ1-1
CDR3aa: ASKWATEAF

d_gene: TRBD2
v_gene: TRBV9
j_gene: TRBJ2-2
CDR3aa: ASSVATIVASGDGELF

d_gene: TRBD1
v_gene: TRBV10-3
j_gene: TRBJ1-1
CDR3aa: AISDPGQGLNTEAF

d_gene: TRBD1
v_gene: TRBV11-1
j_gene: TRBJ1-1
CDR3aa: ASSKDRRGTEAF

d_gene: TRBD1
v_gene: TRBV5-1
j_gene: TRBJ2-5
CDR3aa: ASSTPTGNGETQY

d_gene: NA
v_gene: TRBV5-1
j_gene: TRBJ2-5
CDR3aa: ASSTGSQETQY

d_gene: TRBD1
v_gene: TRBV30
j_gene: TRBJ1-1
CDR3aa: AWSVWTGALLKEAF

d_gene: TRBD1
v_gene: TRBV5-1
j_gene: TRBJ2-7
CDR3aa: ASSFGPTGFQGSYEQY

d_gene: NA
v_gene: TRBV28
j_gene: TRBJ1-4
CDR3aa: ASSLVTSGNEKLF

d_gene: NA
v_gene: TRBV20-1
j_gene: TRBJ2-5
CDR3aa: SAMTGETQY

d_gene: TRBD2
v_gene: TRBV5-1
j_gene: TRBJ2-3
CDR3aa: ASSSGLAGGQTDTQY

d_gene: NA
v_gene: TRBV5-6
j_gene: TRBJ2-5
CDR3aa: ASSGHPKETQY

d_gene: NA
v_gene: TRBV27
j_gene: TRBJ2-7
CDR3aa: ASMSQGYEQY

d_gene: NA
v_gene: TRBV5-1
j_gene: TRBJ2-1
CDR3aa: ASGGRAFTSSYNEQF

d_gene: TRBD2
v_gene: TRBV7-9
j_gene: TRBJ2-3
CDR3aa: ASTRTSATDTQY

d_gene: NA
v_gene: TRBV5-1
j_gene: TRBJ1-6
CDR3aa: ASSGTTGLSSPLH

d_gene: NA
v_gene: TRBV21-1
j_gene: TRBJ1-4
CDR3aa: ASSKAVFLGATNEKLF

d_gene: NA
v_gene: TRBV5-6
j_gene: TRBJ2-6
CDR3aa: ASSSTGANVLT

d_gene: TRBD2
v_gene: TRBV6-1
j_gene: TRBJ2-7
CDR3aa: ASSEGIAGGYEQY

d_gene: TRBD1
v_gene: TRBV7-9
j_gene: TRBJ2-7
CDR3aa: ASSFPTGDEKAVAEQY

d_gene: NA
v_gene: TRBV27
j_gene: TRBJ1-1
CDR3aa: ASRTVNTEAF

d_gene: NA
v_gene: TRBV29-1
j_gene: TRBJ1-1
CDR3aa: SVEGGYGGNTEAF

d_gene: NA
v_gene: TRBV28
j_gene: TRBJ1-2
CDR3aa: ASSLDRRYGYT

d_gene: TRBD1
v_gene: TRBV24-1
j_gene: TRBJ2-1
CDR3aa: ATSEPGQKYNEQF

d_gene: NA
v_gene: TRBV4-2
j_gene: TRBJ1-6
CDR3aa: ASSQESQYNSPLH

d_gene: TRBD1
v_gene: TRBV10-1
j_gene: TRBJ2-2
CDR3aa: ASSEGTGGIGELF

d_gene: NA
v_gene: TRBV9
j_gene: TRBJ2-7
CDR3aa: ASSVDPGGNEQY

d_gene: NA
v_gene: TRBV11-3
j_gene: TRBJ2-1
CDR3aa: ASSPTGYSYNEQF

d_gene: NA
v_gene: TRBV11-2
j_gene: TRBJ2-5
CDR3aa: ASSLVGVETQY